The 10 T cell receptor beta chains below come from one sample, sequenced in a study of T cell responses to AZD1222 COVID-19 vaccine. Assay: immunoSEQ multiplex PCR; the TCRdb copy retains only in-frame clones and omits some. The sample shows about 170,000 clones, about nine tenths of them seen only once. Sequenced here: peripheral blood, sampled on day 0 of AZD1222 vaccination. These receptors were collected from an adult in good health.

This clone was recorded a few times. The chain combines TRBV9 with TRBJ2-6, with D tentatively TRBD1 (6 bases). The CDR3 has 16 residues. The V end lost 0 bases, the J end lost 2 bases, and 9 bases lay between the germline ends. Per germline, CDR1 SGDLS and CDR2 YYNGEE. This CDR3 reads CASSVAGGPGANVLTF. DNA of the CDR3: TGTGCCAGCAGCGTAGCTGGGGGCCCTGGGGCCAACGTCCTGACTTTC.

The rearrangement uses TRBV18 and TRBJ2-2; the D is unclear. The germline V gene has CDR1 KGHSH and CDR2 LQKENI. CDR3 length equals 16 residues. The germline V and J ends were trimmed by 6 bases and 4 bases, with 18 bases remaining between them. The DNA of the CDR3 is TGTGCCAGCTCCCGCGTCACACCCGGTAGCACCGGGGAGCTGTTTTTT. This sequence encodes CASSRVTPGSTGELFF.

The rearrangement joins TRBV5-4 to TRBJ1-3; 11 nucleotides align to TRBD1. With 4 bases clipped from V and 3 bases from J, the junction kept 3 bases outside the gene matches. Germline CDR1 SGHNT, CDR2 YYREEE (reference sequence). This CDR3 has 15 amino acids. DNA of the CDR3: TGTGCCAGCAGCGGACAGGGGGCGGGTGGAAACACCATATATTTT. It translates to CASSGQGAGGNTIYF.

The chain carries TRBV29-1 and TRBJ1-5, with D tentatively TRBD1 (6 bases). The CDR3 length is 14 residues. The germline CDR1 and CDR2 sequences are SQVTM and ANQGSEA. Trimming stripped 6 bases from V and 2 bases from J, with 14 bases between. CDR3 residues: CSVGAGNGNQPQHF. As DNA, the CDR3 is TGCAGCGTGGGGGCTGGCAATGGCAATCAGCCCCAGCATTTT.

This clone was seen a few times. V usage is TRBV14 and J usage is TRBJ2-7; 7 bases match TRBD1. The V gene's germline CDR1 is SGHDN and CDR2 FVKESK. The J segment lost 3 bases and the V segment lost 2 bases, leaving 10 bases of the junction unmatched. This CDR3 comprises 16 residues. The CDR3 spells CASSQTGQFFRYEQYF. CDR3 coding DNA: TGTGCCAGCAGCCAAACGGGACAGTTTTTCCGCTACGAGCAGTACTTC.

The gene calls are TRBV10-3 and TRBJ1-2; D might be TRBD1 (5 bases). The germline V gene encodes CDR1 ENHRY and CDR2 SYGVKD. Trimming removed 3 bases from V and 5 bases from J, with 16 bases in between. The length of the CDR3 is 15 residues. The CDR3 nucleotides read TGTGCCATCAGTGATCCCGGACGGGGGGAATATGGCTACACCTTC. Protein sequence: CAISDPGRGEYGYTF.

This rearrangement joins TRBV2 to TRBJ2-2, with TRBD2 matching over 7 bases. V lost 7 bases and J lost 4; bases outside the gene matches: 9. The CDR3 loop spans 15 amino acids. Germline CDR1 is SNHLY and CDR2 is FYNNEI. The CDR3 sequence is CASMSAGLVTGELFF. In DNA form, the CDR3 reads TGTGCCAGCATGTCAGCGGGGTTGGTCACCGGGGAGCTGTTTTTT.

This clone has just a few counts. This chain joins TRBV3-1 (or the pseudogene TRBV3-2) and TRBJ1-3; no definite D call. Germline CDR1 and CDR2: LGHDT and YNNKEL (reference sequence). V shed 5 bases and J shed 2 bases, with 13 bases lying between them. This CDR3 region has 15 residues. In nucleotides, the CDR3 is TGTGCCAGCAGCAACGGGAGAGTAACTGGAAACACCATATATTTT. Translation gives CASSNGRVTGNTIYF.

CDR3 loop: CASSVGPGGQTQYF. The CDR3 DNA reads TGTGCCAGCAGCGTAGGCCCCGGGGGTCAGACCCAGTACTTC. The chain links TRBV9 to TRBJ2-5; TRBD2 might be the D (6 bases). Germline V gene sequence: CDR1 SGDLS, CDR2 YYNGEE. The CDR3 covers 14 residues. Deletions cut 0 bases from V and 6 bases from J, with 12 bases between.

The rearrangement links TRBV15 to TRBJ2-1; perhaps TRBD2 as D (5 bases). The germline V gene encodes CDR1 LNHNV and CDR2 YYDKDF (reference sequence). V was cut by 5 bases and J by 3 bases, with 14 bases left in between. The CDR3 is 15 amino acids. The CDR3: CATSLGGLVYNEQFF. DNA for the CDR3: TGTGCCACCAGCCTAGGTGGACTGGTCTACAATGAGCAGTTCTTC.